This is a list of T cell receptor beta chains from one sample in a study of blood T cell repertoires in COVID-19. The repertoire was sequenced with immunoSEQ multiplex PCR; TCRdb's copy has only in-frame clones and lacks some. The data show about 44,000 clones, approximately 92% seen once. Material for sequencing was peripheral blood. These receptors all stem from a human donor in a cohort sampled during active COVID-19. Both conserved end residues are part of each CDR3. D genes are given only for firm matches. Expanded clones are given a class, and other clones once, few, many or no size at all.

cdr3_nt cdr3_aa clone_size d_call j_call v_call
TGTGCCAGCAGCTTAGAGGAGACAGGGCCAGCGGAATTTGGAAACACCATATATTTT CASSLEETGPAEFGNTIYF NA TRBD1 TRBJ1-3 TRBV7-2
TGTGCCAGCAGTTACGTGACGGGGGGTCCGCGGATCTTC CASSYVTGGPRIF NA TRBD2 TRBJ2-1 TRBV6-6
TGTGCCAGCAGCCAAGTGGGGGGAGCCACTGAAGCTTTCTTT CASSQVGGATEAFF NA NA TRBJ1-1 TRBV3-1/TRBV3-2
TGTGCCAGCAGCTCGGTAGGGGGGGCCAGCAATCAGCCCCAGCATTTT CASSSVGGASNQPQHF NA NA TRBJ1-5 TRBV5-8
TGTGCCAGCAGCTTAGGTGGCAGGGTTGCTGAAAAACTGTTTTTT CASSLGGRVAEKLFF NA NA TRBJ1-4 TRBV11-2
TGTGCCAGCAGCCAAGATGGGAGCTCTGGAAACACCATATATTTT CASSQDGSSGNTIYF few NA TRBJ1-3 TRBV4-2
TGTGCCAGCACCCCATCGGCGGGAGGAGACTATGGCTACACCTTC CASTPSAGGDYGYTF NA NA TRBJ1-2 TRBV9
TGTGCCAGCAGCTTAGGGGGGACGGGCGGGGACGAGCAGTACTTC CASSLGGTGGDEQYF NA NA TRBJ2-7 TRBV7-2
TGTGCCAGCAGCCCAACAGGGGGCGCGTCCTACGAGCAGTACTTC CASSPTGGASYEQYF NA TRBD1 TRBJ2-7 TRBV5-6
TGCGCCAGCAGCCAAGTTGGGGGGGGTCGGGTCAGTGAGCAGTTCTTC CASSQVGGGRVSEQFF NA TRBD2 TRBJ2-1 TRBV4-3
TGTGCCTGGATGGAGACAGGTGTAACCGGGGAGCTGTTTTTT CAWMETGVTGELFF NA NA TRBJ2-2 TRBV30
TGTGCCAGCAGCTTGGGGACTAGGAATGAGCAGTTCTTC CASSLGTRNEQFF NA TRBD2 TRBJ2-1 TRBV5-4
TGTGCCAGCTCACCACGGTTCCTAGACAGGGTCACTGAAAAACTGTTTTTT CASSPRFLDRVTEKLFF NA TRBD1 TRBJ1-4 TRBV18
TGCAGCGTTGGGACTAGCGGGAGAAGGAGTGAGCAGTTCTTC CSVGTSGRRSEQFF NA TRBD2 TRBJ2-1 TRBV29-1
TGTGCCAGCAGCTCCAGCGGGGGGCCCCACTACGAGCAGTACTTC CASSSSGGPHYEQYF NA TRBD2 TRBJ2-7 TRBV7-2
TGTGCCAGCAGTTCCCGACAGGATTACACAGATACGCAGTATTTT CASSSRQDYTDTQYF NA NA TRBJ2-3 TRBV6-1
TGTGCCAGCTCACCACTGGTCCCGGGACAGGGTAATGGCTACACCTTC CASSPLVPGQGNGYTF NA TRBD1 TRBJ1-2 TRBV18
TGCGCCAGCAGCCAAGGTTGGGGCGTAGCCAAAAACATTCAGTACTTC CASSQGWGVAKNIQYF NA NA TRBJ2-4 TRBV4-1
TGTGCCAGCAGCCGACTGGGGGACAAATCCTACGAGCAGTACTTC CASSRLGDKSYEQYF NA NA TRBJ2-7 TRBV3-1/TRBV3-2
TGTGCCATCACCGGGACTAGCGGGAGGAATGAGCAGTTCTTC CAITGTSGRNEQFF NA TRBD2 TRBJ2-1 TRBV10-3
TGTGCCAGCTCACCACCTAGGGGGGGGAGCTCCTACAATGAGCAGTTCTTC CASSPPRGGSSYNEQFF NA NA TRBJ2-1 TRBV18
TGTGCCAGTAGTACCCCGGGAGGCCTCGGGACCGGGGAGCTGTTTTTT CASSTPGGLGTGELFF NA TRBD2 TRBJ2-2 TRBV19
TGTGCCAGCAGCAAAAGACTAGCGGGAGGAACCTATAGCACAGATACGCAGTATTTT CASSKRLAGGTYSTDTQYF NA TRBD2 TRBJ2-3 TRBV7-2
TGTGCCAGCTCACCAGGAGGGATGAGAATACAGCCCCAGCATTTT CASSPGGMRIQPQHF NA NA TRBJ1-5 TRBV18
TGTGCCAGCTCACCTGTCGGTGATCAGCCCCAGCATTTT CASSPVGDQPQHF NA NA TRBJ1-5 TRBV18
TGTGCCAGGTCCCCGGTATCTGGAAACACCATATATTTT CARSPVSGNTIYF NA NA TRBJ1-3 TRBV6-5
TGTGCCAGTAGTATAGCCGGACTAAAAACAGGGGAGCTGTTTTTT CASSIAGLKTGELFF NA NA TRBJ2-2 TRBV19
TGTGCCAGTACCTTAGAATATAGCAATCAGCCCCAGCATTTT CASTLEYSNQPQHF NA NA TRBJ1-5 TRBV19
TGTGCCAGCTCGGGATTGCAGGGGGCGGCGGGCTACACCTTC CASSGLQGAAGYTF NA TRBD1 TRBJ1-2 TRBV18
TGTGCCAGCAGCGCACTCCCCACTGGTGCAGGGTTGAGCACAGATACGCAGTATTTT CASSALPTGAGLSTDTQYF NA NA TRBJ2-3 TRBV9
TGTGCCAGCAGTTACCGGTTTGAATCTGGGACTCAGTCCTACGAGCAGTACTTC CASSYRFESGTQSYEQYF NA NA TRBJ2-7 TRBV6-2/TRBV6-3
TGTGCCAGCAGTTACTCAGGGGGTAGCGAAAAACTGTTTTTT CASSYSGGSEKLFF NA NA TRBJ1-4 TRBV6-5
TGTGCCAGCAGTTTAACACAGGGGGACGGCTACACCTTC CASSLTQGDGYTF NA TRBD1 TRBJ1-2 TRBV27
TGCGCCAGCAGCCTAGACAGTCGGAACACTGAAGCTTTCTTT CASSLDSRNTEAFF NA NA TRBJ1-1 TRBV5-1
TGCGCCAGCAGGGTCCCCGGGACCAAAAACATTCAGTACTTC CASRVPGTKNIQYF NA NA TRBJ2-4 TRBV5-1
TGTGCCAGCAGCTTAATAGCGGGAGGCGATACGCAGTATTTT CASSLIAGGDTQYF NA TRBD2 TRBJ2-3 TRBV7-3
TGTGCCAGCAGCTCAGCTACTACAGGGGGGTCGGAGTACTTC CASSSATTGGSEYF NA TRBD1 TRBJ2-7 TRBV11-1
TGTGCCACCAGCAGAGAAAAGGGGACTAGCGAATACTACGAGCAGTACTTC CATSREKGTSEYYEQYF NA TRBD2 TRBJ2-7 TRBV15
TGTGCCAGCAGTGAACCAGGGATTGGTTCACCCCTCCACTTT CASSEPGIGSPLHF NA NA TRBJ1-6 TRBV6-1
TGCGCCAGCAGCCCGGACAGGGCGGGTGGCTACACCTTC CASSPDRAGGYTF NA TRBD1 TRBJ1-2 TRBV10-1
TGTGCCAGCAGCTCCGGGACAGGATCGTACGAGCAGTACTTC CASSSGTGSYEQYF NA TRBD1 TRBJ2-7 TRBV7-9
TGTGCCAGCAGCCAAAGAGCCGGAAACACCATATATTTT CASSQRAGNTIYF NA NA TRBJ1-3 TRBV3-1/TRBV3-2
TGTGCCAGTAGTATGGGCCGACAGGGGAGCTCCTACGAGCAGTACTTC CASSMGRQGSSYEQYF few TRBD1 TRBJ2-7 TRBV19
TGTGCCAGCTCCTCCGGCGGGAGTGTCGACAATGAGCAGTTCTTC CASSSGGSVDNEQFF NA TRBD2 TRBJ2-1 TRBV18
TGTGCCAGCAGCATTAGAGCGGGAGGGACGGTTAGTGAGCAGTTCTTC CASSIRAGGTVSEQFF few TRBD2 TRBJ2-1 TRBV27
TGTGCCACCAGTGATACAGGGACCGGGGAGCTGTTTTTT CATSDTGTGELFF NA NA TRBJ2-2 TRBV24-1
TGTGCCAGCAGCTCCGGGACAGGGTACAATCAGCCCCAGCATTTT CASSSGTGYNQPQHF NA TRBD1 TRBJ1-5 TRBV7-9
TGCGCCAGCAGTCCCCCGGGATCACACTACGAGCAGTACTTC CASSPPGSHYEQYF NA NA TRBJ2-7 TRBV10-1
TGCGCCAGCAGCCGTTCTGCCGGGACAGGGTCCTACGAGCAGTACTTC CASSRSAGTGSYEQYF NA TRBD1 TRBJ2-7 TRBV4-3
TGCGCCAGCAGCCAAGATGAGTCGCATTTT CASSQDESHF few NA TRBJ1-5 TRBV4-1
TGTGCCAGCTCACCAGGGGCCCCCAATGAGCAGTTCTTC CASSPGAPNEQFF NA NA TRBJ2-1 TRBV18
TGTGCCAGCAGCATACGACAGGGGCAATTAAATGAAAAACTGTTTTTT CASSIRQGQLNEKLFF NA TRBD1 TRBJ1-4 TRBV5-4
TGTGCCAGCAGCTTTTCGAGGGCCCCGGGCACAGATACGCAGTATTTT CASSFSRAPGTDTQYF NA NA TRBJ2-3 TRBV7-2
TGTGCCAGCAGCGTCAGACTAGCCCCAGATACGCAGTATTTT CASSVRLAPDTQYF NA TRBD2 TRBJ2-3 TRBV9
TGTGCCAGCAGCTTAATTCGGGGGGCTACTGAAGCTTTCTTT CASSLIRGATEAFF NA NA TRBJ1-1 TRBV7-2
TGTGCCAGCAGCACCGGGACTAGCGGTTACAATGAGCAGTTCTTC CASSTGTSGYNEQFF NA TRBD2 TRBJ2-1 TRBV6-5
TGTGCCAGCAGCTTGGCCGAGAGGAAAGTAGAGACCCAGTACTTC CASSLAERKVETQYF NA NA TRBJ2-5 TRBV5-6
TGTGCCAGCAGCCAAGAGTCAGGGGGCCGCAATCAGCCCCAGCATTTT CASSQESGGRNQPQHF NA TRBD1 TRBJ1-5 TRBV3-1/TRBV3-2
TGTGCCAGCAGTAGATTAAAGGGGGAAGAGACCCAGTACTTC CASSRLKGEETQYF NA NA TRBJ2-5 TRBV28
TGTGCCAGCAGCTTAATTCACGGCGGGGAGCTGTTTTTT CASSLIHGGELFF NA NA TRBJ2-2 TRBV7-8